The 13 T cell receptor beta chains below all came from one sample that was sequenced in a study of T cell responses to AZD1222 COVID-19 vaccine. Profiled with immunoSEQ multiplex PCR; TCRdb holds only in-frame clones, not every one. The table includes about 97,000 clones, roughly 90% detected once. The sample consisted of peripheral blood, taken on day 0 of AZD1222 vaccination. The receptors here all came from an adult in good health.

V gene TRBV28 combines with J gene TRBJ1-5; D possibly corresponds to TRBD1 (6 bases). The germline gives CDR1 MDHEN, CDR2 SYDVKM. Trimming took off 5 bases at V and 3 bases at J, with 8 bases between the two ends. This CDR3 region has 13 residues. As DNA, the CDR3 is TGTGCCAGCAGTCGACAGGTCAATCAGCCCCAGCATTTT. As protein: CASSRQVNQPQHF.

V gene TRBV21-1 combines with J gene TRBJ1-1. TRBV21-1 is recorded as a pseudogene. This CDR3 contains 15 residues. The CDR3 region has the DNA TGTGCCAGCAGGTCCGATCGCCGAGTACGAACTGAAGCTTTCTTT. Translation: CASRSDRRVRTEAFF.

The chain couples TRBV24-1 to TRBJ2-7, with TRBD2 matching over 10 bases. V gave up 3 bases and J gave up 6 bases; unmatched junction bases: 7. Germline CDR1 is KGHDR and CDR2 is SFDVKD. This CDR3 region has 15 residues. CDR3 protein: CATSDPSGGALEQYF. The CDR3 nucleotides read TGTGCCACCAGTGATCCGAGCGGGGGGGCCCTCGAGCAGTACTTC.

This sequence joins TRBV6-5 and TRBJ2-2, with no clear D. Germline-derived CDR1 and CDR2 are MNHEY and SVGAGI. The V and J ends lost 6 bases and 1 base respectively, with 9 bases between them. This CDR3 is 14 amino acids long. Written as DNA, the CDR3 is TGTGCCAGCAGAGACCGAGGGAACACCGGGGAGCTGTTTTTT. Its translation: CASRDRGNTGELFF.

This clone has just a few counts. The chain couples TRBV3-1 (or the pseudogene TRBV3-2) to TRBJ1-4, with TRBD1 identical over 11 bases. Germline-derived CDR1 and CDR2 are LGHDT and YNNKEL (reference sequence). The trim removed 1 base at V and 7 bases at J, leaving 2 bases unmatched. The CDR3 is made up of 15 amino acids. The CDR3 protein is CASSQAGTGGEKLFF. In DNA, the CDR3 is TGTGCCAGCAGCCAAGCCGGGACAGGGGGTGAAAAACTGTTTTTT.

This chain connects TRBV5-5 to TRBJ1-2, with 9 bases that match TRBD1. The trim removed 5 bases at V and 10 bases at J, leaving 18 bases unmatched. CDR1 and CDR2 (germline): SGHKS, YYEKEE (reference sequence). The CDR3 contains 16 residues. The CDR3: CASRRAATQGAEDYTF. In DNA form, the CDR3 reads TGTGCCAGCAGACGGGCTGCTACACAGGGGGCAGAGGACTACACCTTC.

This clone was counted a single time. The CDR3 DNA sequence: TGTGCCAGCAGTTTGATGGGACAGGGGGATTCACCCCTCCACTTT. Translation gives CASSLMGQGDSPLHF. The rearrangement joins TRBV6-5 to TRBJ1-6, with 11 bases that match TRBD1. J gave up 8 bases and V 4 bases, and 4 bases lay outside the gene matches. CDR1 is MNHEY and CDR2 is SVGAGI in the germline V gene. The CDR3 runs 15 residues.

The gene calls are TRBV15 and TRBJ1-5; D remains unclear. The V gene lost 4 bases and the J gene lost 0 bases, with 10 bases spanning the gap. From germline, CDR1 is LNHNV and CDR2 YYDKDF (reference sequence). The CDR3 has 15 amino acids. CDR3 coding DNA: TGTGCCACCAGCAACGAACGGTATAGCAATCAGCCCCAGCATTTT. Translation gives CATSNERYSNQPQHF.

The chain links TRBV30 to TRBJ1-2, with D maybe TRBD1 (5 bases). This CDR3 region has 14 residues. Per the germline V gene, CDR1 is GTSNPN and CDR2 is SVGIG (reference sequence). V was clipped by 2 bases and J by 4 bases, with 14 bases between them. CDR3: CAWSPQGRLYGYTF. DNA for the CDR3: TGTGCCTGGAGTCCCCAGGGCAGACTCTATGGCTACACCTTC.

The chain combines TRBV7-9 with TRBJ2-7; TRBD2 matches at 10 bases. J lost 2 bases, V lost 4 bases, and 5 bases had no gene match. The germline V gene encodes CDR1 SEHNR and CDR2 FQNEAQ (reference sequence). CDR3 length equals 15 residues. CDR3 in DNA: TGTGCCAGCAGCTCAAGTGGACTAGCGGCCTACGAGCAGTACTTC. Translated: CASSSSGLAAYEQYF.

The V call is TRBV12-3 or TRBV12-4, the J call TRBJ1-6; D is possibly TRBD1 (5 bases). This CDR3 spans 13 amino acids. Trimming took 7 bases from V and 8 from J, leaving 12 bases between them. The CDR3, as DNA: TGTGCCAGCATGCGGGACCGGGATTCACCCCTCCACTTT. Its protein is CASMRDRDSPLHF.

The chain has TRBV19 and TRBJ1-6; D is unclear. CDR1 LNHDA and CDR2 SQIVND come from the germline V gene (reference sequence). V was clipped by 3 bases and J by 10 bases, with 13 bases between them. The CDR3 contains 14 residues. CDR3 bases: TGTGCCAGTAGTATTGCGGGGTCCGTATCACCCCTCCACTTT. Protein product: CASSIAGSVSPLHF.

The chain recombines TRBV3-1 (or the pseudogene TRBV3-2) with TRBJ2-1; TRBD2 matches 9 bases. The CDR3 runs to 15 residues. The ends lost 6 bases at V and 4 bases at J; junction bases unmatched: 7. Looked up from germline, CDR1 is LGHDT and CDR2 is YNNKEL (reference sequence). The CDR3: CASSRAGGVYNEQFF. The CDR3 DNA sequence: TGTGCCAGCAGTCGAGCGGGGGGAGTATACAATGAGCAGTTCTTC.